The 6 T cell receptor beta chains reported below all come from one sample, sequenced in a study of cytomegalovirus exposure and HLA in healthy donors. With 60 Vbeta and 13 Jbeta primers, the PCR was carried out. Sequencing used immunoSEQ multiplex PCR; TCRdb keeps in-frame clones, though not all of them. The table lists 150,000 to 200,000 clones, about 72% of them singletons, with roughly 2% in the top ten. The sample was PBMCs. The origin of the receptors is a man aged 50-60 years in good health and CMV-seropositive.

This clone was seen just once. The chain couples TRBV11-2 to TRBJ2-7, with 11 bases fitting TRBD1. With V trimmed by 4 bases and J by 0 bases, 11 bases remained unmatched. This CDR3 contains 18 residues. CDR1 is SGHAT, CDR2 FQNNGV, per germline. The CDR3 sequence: CASSSPGTGGPSSYEQYF. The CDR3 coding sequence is TGTGCCAGCAGCTCGCCCGGGACAGGGGGACCCAGCTCCTACGAGCAGTACTTC.

The CDR3 loop reads CASSPDRVPNTGELFF. The DNA for the CDR3 is TGCGCCAGCAGCCCAGACAGGGTTCCGAACACCGGGGAGCTGTTTTTT. The chain combines TRBV5-1 with TRBJ2-2; TRBD1 matches at 7 bases. This CDR3 contains 16 residues. Germline CDR1 reads SGHRS; CDR2 reads YFSETQ. V shed 4 bases and J 0 bases; nucleotides not matched to a gene: 6.

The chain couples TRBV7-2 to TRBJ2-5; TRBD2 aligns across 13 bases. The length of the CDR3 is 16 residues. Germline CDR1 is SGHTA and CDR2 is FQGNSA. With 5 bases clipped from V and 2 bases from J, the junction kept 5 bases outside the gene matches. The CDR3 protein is CASSRTSGGPQETQYF. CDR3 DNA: TGTGCCAGCAGCCGGACTAGCGGGGGCCCACAAGAGACCCAGTACTTC.

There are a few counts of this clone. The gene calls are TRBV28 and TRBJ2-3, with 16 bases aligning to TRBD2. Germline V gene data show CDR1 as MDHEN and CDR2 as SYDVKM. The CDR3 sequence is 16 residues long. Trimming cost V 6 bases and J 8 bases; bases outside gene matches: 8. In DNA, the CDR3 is TGTGCCAGCAGAAAAGGGACTAGCGGGGGGGCAGTTACGCAGTATTTT. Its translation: CASRKGTSGGAVTQYF.

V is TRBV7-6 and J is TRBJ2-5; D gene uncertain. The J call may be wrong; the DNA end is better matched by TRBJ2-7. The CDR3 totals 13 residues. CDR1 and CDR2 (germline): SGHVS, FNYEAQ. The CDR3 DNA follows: TGTGCCAGCAGCCACTCAGGATCCTACGAGCAGTACTTC. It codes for CASSHSGSYEQYF.

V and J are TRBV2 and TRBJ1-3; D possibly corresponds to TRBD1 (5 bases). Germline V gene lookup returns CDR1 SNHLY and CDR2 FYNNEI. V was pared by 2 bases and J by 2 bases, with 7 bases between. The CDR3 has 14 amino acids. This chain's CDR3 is CASSESTAGNTIYF. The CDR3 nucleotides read TGTGCCAGCAGTGAATCGACAGCTGGAAACACCATATATTTT.